Following are 20 T cell receptor beta chains from one sample sequenced in a study of tumor and adjacent non-tumor tissue in lung cancer. TCRbeta libraries were built with three rounds of nested PCR, modified from ARM-PCR. TCRdb itself ran the multiplex PCR reads through MiXCR, one entry per CDR3 protein. The table includes about 77,000 distinct CDR3 sequences, over 65% detected once. RNA was extracted from bulk tissue without any cell sorting. Distant lung tissue was collected more than 3 cm away from the tumor edge. Sequencing was performed on distant non-tumor lung tissue. Receptors were obtained from a man aged 65 to 85 with non-small cell lung cancer.

On this clonotype: Sequence at one end of the junction differs from germline and may be a read error. This chain joins TRBV10-3 and TRBJ2-7; D may be TRBD2 (5 bases). The CDR3 spans 14 residues. The germline gives CDR1 ENHRY, CDR2 SYGVKD. In nucleotides, the CDR3 is TGTGTCATCAGTGAGAAGATCGGAGGCTACGAGCAGTACTTC. It specifies CVISEKIGGYEQYF.

This clonotype appeared once. V and J are TRBV10-3 and TRBJ2-7, with D possibly being TRBD1 (5 bases). There are 14 residues in the CDR3. V was shortened by 7 bases and J by 2 bases, with 15 bases between the two germline ends. Germline lookup yields CDR1 ENHRY and CDR2 SYGVKD. This CDR3 reads CAIIGAGNPYEQYF. CDR3 sequence (DNA): TGTGCCATCATAGGTGCAGGGAACCCCTACGAGCAGTACTTC.

In this sample, this clonotype turned up many times. This chain uses TRBV30 with TRBJ2-1; D ambiguous. Trimming took off 7 bases at V and 9 bases at J, with 7 bases between the two ends. The length of the CDR3 is 9 residues. Germline-derived CDR1 and CDR2 are GTSNPN and SVGIG (reference sequence). CDR3 nucleotide sequence: TGTGCCTTGGCGCCTGAGCAGTTCTTC. This translates into CALAPEQFF.

This clonotype was observed a few times. With a much larger clone just one base away, this may be a read error. The chain carries TRBV5-5 and TRBJ2-3; 9 nucleotides line up with TRBD2. The ends lost 7 bases at V and 4 bases at J; junction bases unmatched: 7. Germline V gene lookup returns CDR1 SGHKS and CDR2 YYEKEE (reference sequence). This CDR3 is built from 14 residues. CDR3 residues: CASCPAGGADTQYF. CDR3 coding DNA: TGTGCCAGCTGCCCTGCGGGAGGGGCAGATACGCAGTATTTT.

The CDR3 sequence: CASKQGGGIKAFF. Here the CDR3 DNA reads TGTGCCAGTAAACAGGGGGGGGGCATTAAAGCTTTCTTT. This chain joins TRBV5-6 and TRBJ1-1; 8 nucleotides agree with TRBD1. The J segment lost 9 bases and the V segment lost 8 bases, leaving 12 bases of the junction unmatched. Germline V gene data show CDR1 as SGHDT and CDR2 as YYEEEE. The CDR3 covers 13 residues.

Turning to this clonotype: An end of the junction does not agree with germline; a read error may underlie this. The genes are TRBV11-3 and TRBJ1-1, with 7 bases lining up with TRBD1. The CDR3 loop spans 16 amino acids. Per the germline V gene, CDR1 is SGHNT and CDR2 is YENEEA. CDR3 bases: TGTGCTAGGAGCTTCTGGGACAGAACCCTGAACACTGAAGCTTTATTT. Protein sequence: CARSFWDRTLNTEALF.

This rearrangement joins TRBV6-5 to TRBJ1-2; TRBD1 is a possible D gene (6 bases). V was clipped by 5 bases and J by 4 bases, with 14 bases between them. The CDR3 sequence is 14 residues long. Germline values: CDR1 MNHEY, CDR2 SVGAGI. CDR3 residues: CASSTSTGGYGYTF. CDR3 bases: TGTGCCAGCAGTACCTCGACAGGAGGCTATGGCTACACCTTC.

This clonotype was seen only a few times. This sequence joins TRBV11-1 and TRBJ2-1, with TRBD2 matching 8 bases. Germline CDR1 and CDR2: SGHAT and FQDESV (reference sequence). The length of the CDR3 is 17 residues. Trimming cost V 6 bases and J 6 bases; bases outside gene matches: 16. CDR3 DNA sequence: TGTGCCAGCAGTTCCACTTTTAGCGGGATGTCCGTCAATGAGCAGTTCTTC. Encoded protein: CASSSTFSGMSVNEQFF.

On this clonotype itself: One base away lies a much larger clone, so this may be a sequencing read error. This is likely a read error, given that the CDR3 carries no conserved phenylalanine or tryptophan at its end. The chain employs TRBV28 and TRBJ2-1; the D is unclear. Germline values: CDR1 MDHEN, CDR2 SYDVKM. V lost 4 bases and J 0 bases, leaving 13 bases between the germline ends. This CDR3 has 16 amino acids. CDR3 nucleotide sequence: TGTGCCAGCAGTTCCGTGACCGATAGCTCCTACAATGAGCAGTTCCTC. Protein: CASSSVTDSSYNEQFL.

The chain employs TRBV28 and TRBJ1-1; D is unresolved. Germline assignment: CDR1 MDHEN and CDR2 SYDVKM. This CDR3 is 13 amino acids long. Trimming took off 6 bases at V and 5 bases at J, with 13 bases between the two ends. This CDR3 is CASSPITLTEAFF. The CDR3 DNA reads as TGTGCCAGCAGCCCGATCACGCTGACTGAAGCTTTCTTT.

A remark on this clonotype: At one of its ends the junction is not consistent with the germline gene, which may arise from a read error. The chain has TRBV6-1 and TRBJ1-2; possible D gene TRBD1, 6 bases. The CDR3 consists of 13 residues. Per the germline V gene, CDR1 is MNHNS and CDR2 is SASEGT. The CDR3 region is CASSERTGIGYTF. The CDR3 nucleotides are TGTGCTAGCAGTGAGCGAACAGGGATTGGCTACACCTTC.

Details on this clonotype: A junction end diverges from the germline sequence, so it may reflect a read error. The chain joins TRBV4-2 to TRBJ2-1, with D maybe TRBD1 (6 bases). This CDR3 comprises 16 residues. The V gene's germline CDR1 is LGHNA and CDR2 YNFKEQ. For the CDR3, the DNA is TGTGCCAGCAACCAAGTAGAGTCAGGGGTATCAAATGAGCAGTTCTTC. Residues: CASNQVESGVSNEQFF.

This sequence joins TRBV29-1 and TRBJ2-1, with 14 nucleotides matching TRBD2. Germline loops: CDR1 SQVTM, CDR2 ANQGSEA. CDR3 length: 17 amino acids. The ends lost 7 bases at V and 4 bases at J; junction bases unmatched: 12. The CDR3 nucleotides read TGCAGCGGGCAGGGGACTAGCGGGAGATTGGGATACAATGAGCAGTTCTTC. Translation: CSGQGTSGRLGYNEQFF.

In this sample, this clonotype turned up once. Germline is not matched at one junction end, which may reflect a read error. The V and J genes are TRBV14 and TRBJ2-5; possibly TRBD2 for D (6 bases). Germline CDR1 is SGHDN and CDR2 is FVKESK. The CDR3 totals 15 residues. This CDR3 is CAISQLLAGIETQYF. CDR3 coding DNA: TGTGCCATCAGCCAGCTACTGGCGGGAATAGAGACCCAGTACTTC.

This clonotype was detected a few times. A much larger clone differs from this one at a single base, so this may be a read error. The rearrangement uses TRBV29-1 and TRBJ2-7; 7 bases agree with TRBD1. Germline V lookup: CDR1 SQVTM, CDR2 ANQGSEA. This CDR3 comprises 15 residues. Trimming took 4 bases from V and 3 from J; bases not matched to a gene: 12. CDR3 protein: CSVARNGPGGYEQYF. CDR3 DNA: TGCAGCGTTGCGAGGAATGGCCCAGGGGGCTACGAGCAGTACTTC.

A note on this clonotype: A much bigger clone sits one base away, suggesting this may be a read error. The conserved phenylalanine or tryptophan normally closing the CDR3 is absent here, so this likely arose from a read error. V is TRBV6-2 or TRBV6-3 and J is TRBJ2-1; a possible D gene is TRBD2 (5 bases). The CDR3 sequence is 16 residues long. V lost 6 bases and J 3 bases, leaving 18 bases between the germline ends. In germline, CDR1 is MNHEY, CDR2 SVGEGT. The DNA of the CDR3 is TGTGCCAGCAGCCGCACCCCATACCGGGACTACAATGAGCAGTTCCTC. This sequence encodes CASSRTPYRDYNEQFL.

This sequence joins TRBV11-3 and TRBJ2-3, with D maybe TRBD2 (5 bases). The CDR3 covers 15 residues. V lost 7 bases to trimming and J lost 11 bases, with 25 bases between them. Germline values: CDR1 SGHNT, CDR2 YENEEA. The CDR3 reads CASTCREVSTDLQYF. CDR3 bases: TGTGCCAGCACCTGTCGGGAAGTAAGCACAGATTTGCAGTATTTT.

This sequence joins TRBV24-1 and TRBJ2-3, with TRBD1 matching over 10 bases. After removal of 7 bases from V and 5 bases from J, the junction contained 11 bases not matched to a gene. The CDR3 is made up of 16 amino acids. Germline V CDR1 and CDR2: KGHDR, SFDVKD. The CDR3 loop is CATSSSGTGERDTQYF. In DNA form, the CDR3 reads TGTGCCACCAGCTCTTCGGGGACAGGGGAGAGAGATACGCAGTATTTT.

On this clonotype: Relative to the germline gene, one junction end is altered; a read error may explain this. The chain is built from TRBV12-3 or TRBV12-4 and TRBJ1-3, with D tentatively TRBD1 (5 bases). CDR3 size: 11 residues. The CDR3 DNA sequence: TGTACCAGTAGAAGGGGCAACACCATATATTTT. Translated: CTSRRGNTIYF.

This clonotype showed up just once. This rearrangement joins TRBV20-1 to TRBJ2-7, with 10 bases matching TRBD2. This CDR3 comprises 17 residues. V lost 0 bases to trimming and J lost 2 bases; unmatched junction nucleotides: 10. Germline-derived CDR1 and CDR2 are DFQATT and SNEGSKA (reference sequence). CDR3 DNA sequence: TGCAGTGCTAGAGATTTATATAGCGGGGGGTCAACCTACGAGCAGTACTTC. Amino acid sequence: CSARDLYSGGSTYEQYF.